This record concerns one T cell receptor beta chain sequence. In the source study's methods: Amplification from reference gene primers served as the basis for estimated nucleated cell counts. Clones were read by immunoSEQ multiplex PCR, and TCRdb kept only the in-frame ones, dropping some. V, J and clone size were drawn from that table, and D and trimming were deduced from the DNA. The sample lists 150,000 to 200,000 clones, approximately 83% occurring once. This sample stems from a study of blood T cell repertoires in COVID-19. At the level of the study: There were acute and convalescent COVID-19 samples, and they came from the United States, Italy and Spain. Nucleic acid was either cDNA or gDNA, and it came from T cells, B-cell-depleted T cells, or PBMCs.

The TCR was taken from a human donor with acute or convalescent COVID-19. The donor label of this sample is uncertain. Sequences were obtained from peripheral blood.

As DNA, the CDR3 is TGCGCCAGCAGCCAAGAGAGCCAGCGGGGGGGCCGGTCAGAGACCCAGTACTTC. Translating gives CASSQESQRGGRSETQYF. The J gene is TRBJ2-5, the V gene TRBV4-1; TRBD2 matches 10 bases. The CDR3 has 18 residues. Germline CDR1 reads MGHRA; CDR2 reads YSYEKL. V trimming: 0 bases; J trimming: 4 bases; junction bases outside the gene matches: 11.